The T cell receptor beta chain under discussion was sequenced for a study of cytomegalovirus exposure and HLA in healthy donors. CDR1 is MNHEY and CDR2 is SMNVEV in the germline V gene (reference sequence). The CDR3 contains 12 residues. Comments on this clone: The antigen remains unidentified. The junction and the germline gene differ at one end; a read error may be behind it.

This PCR relied on a set of 60 Vbeta primers and 13 Jbeta primers. Using immunoSEQ multiplex PCR, the repertoire was profiled, and TCRdb retains in-frame clones only, with some absent. The repertoire holds over 100,000 clones, with around 77% as singletons. Broader study findings: Another analysis was done later, and it associated approximately 17,000 TCR beta sequences with HLA alleles at 0.05 false discovery rate. Accurate prediction of HLA-A and HLA-B alleles (for most subjects) was reportedly achieved from TCR beta sequences.

The material sequenced was PBMCs. The V call is TRBV27, the J call TRBJ2-1, with 8 bases aligning to TRBD1. This TCR was recovered from a man younger than 40 in good health and CMV-seronegative. CDR3 DNA: TGCACCTCAGGGGGCGTTCTCAATGAGCAGTTCTTC. This codes for CTSGGVLNEQFF.